The clone carrying this T cell receptor (beta chain) appeared once. The record originates from a study of blood T cell repertoires in COVID-19. The CDR3 is made up of 16 amino acids. Germline-derived CDR1 and CDR2 are MDHEN and SYDVKM. Unmatched junction bases numbered 5, after V lost 2 bases and J lost 3 bases. Assay used: immunoSEQ multiplex PCR; TCRdb lists only in-frame clones, some missing. The table has around 250,000 clones, around 86% seen once. The J gene is TRBJ1-4, the V gene TRBV28; 8 bases match TRBD1. The sequence was obtained from a woman aged 80 or older with COVID-19, enrolled during active disease. Input material: peripheral blood. The CDR3 DNA follows: TGTGCCAGCAGTTTAGTGTCGACAGGGGCTAATGAAAAACTGTTTTTT. It specifies CASSLVSTGANEKLFF.